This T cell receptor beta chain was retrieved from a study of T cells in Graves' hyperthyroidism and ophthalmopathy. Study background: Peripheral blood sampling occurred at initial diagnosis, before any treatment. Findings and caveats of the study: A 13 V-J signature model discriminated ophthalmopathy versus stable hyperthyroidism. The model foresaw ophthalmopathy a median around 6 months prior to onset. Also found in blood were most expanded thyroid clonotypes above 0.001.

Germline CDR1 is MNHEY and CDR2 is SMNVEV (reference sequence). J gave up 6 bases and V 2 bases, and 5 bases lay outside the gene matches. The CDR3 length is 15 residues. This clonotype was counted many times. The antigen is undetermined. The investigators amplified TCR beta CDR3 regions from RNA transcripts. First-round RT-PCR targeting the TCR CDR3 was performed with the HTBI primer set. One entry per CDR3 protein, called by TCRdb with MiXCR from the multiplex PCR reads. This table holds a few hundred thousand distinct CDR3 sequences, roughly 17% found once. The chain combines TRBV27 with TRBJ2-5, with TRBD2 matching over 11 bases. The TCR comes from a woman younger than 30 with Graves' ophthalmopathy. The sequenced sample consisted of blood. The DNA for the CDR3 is TGTGCCAGCAGTTTAACGCCTAGCGGGGGGCAGACCCAGTACTTC. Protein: CASSLTPSGGQTQYF.